This is a list of T cell receptor beta chains from one sample in a study of molecular identifiers for immune sequencing clone quantification. Each CDR3 protein is one row after TCRdb ran MiXCR on the PCR reads. The table has roughly 320,000 distinct CDR3 sequences, 24% seen once. The specimen was naive CD8+ T cells from blood, with Jurkat cell RNA spiked in. The receptors were sampled from a human donor in good health. Some libraries in this study had Jurkat cell RNA spiked in. CDR3s include the opening cysteine and the closing phenylalanine or tryptophan. Size is omitted from some rows. Given values are once, few, many or a class for expanded clones.

v_call: TRBV4-1; cdr3_length: 20; j_call: TRBJ1-1; clone_size: NA; cdr3_aa: CASSPGQGASLHSLNTEAFF
v_call: TRBV19; cdr3_length: 15; j_call: TRBJ2-7; clone_size: NA; cdr3_aa: CASSIWQGANYEQYF
v_call: TRBV9; cdr3_length: 14; j_call: TRBJ1-1; clone_size: few; cdr3_aa: CASSVLREVTEAFF
v_call: TRBV19; cdr3_length: 13; j_call: TRBJ2-7; clone_size: few; cdr3_aa: CASSIQGTYEQYF
v_call: TRBV30; cdr3_length: 12; j_call: TRBJ2-1; clone_size: many; cdr3_aa: CAWSVAYNEQFF
v_call: TRBV20-1; cdr3_length: 13; j_call: TRBJ2-3; clone_size: NA; cdr3_aa: CSVVGIYTDTQYF
v_call: TRBV7-6; cdr3_length: 18; j_call: TRBJ2-3; clone_size: many; cdr3_aa: CASSWTSGGGYGTDTQYF
v_call: TRBV7-2; cdr3_length: 17; j_call: TRBJ2-3; clone_size: many; cdr3_aa: CASRPEEGLAGGYTQYF
v_call: TRBV27; cdr3_length: 16; j_call: TRBJ1-4; clone_size: NA; cdr3_aa: CASSLHRPYTIEKLFF
v_call: TRBV7-2; cdr3_length: 14; j_call: TRBJ2-7; clone_size: many; cdr3_aa: CASSFSGGGYEQYF
v_call: TRBV28; cdr3_length: 16; j_call: TRBJ2-1; clone_size: few; cdr3_aa: CASTPLRESSYNEQFF
v_call: TRBV7-2; cdr3_length: 15; j_call: TRBJ1-5; clone_size: many; cdr3_aa: CASTTGTGEFQPQHF
v_call: TRBV21-1; cdr3_length: 14; j_call: TRBJ1-5; clone_size: many; cdr3_aa: CASYRTGGCQPQHF
v_call: TRBV11-2; cdr3_length: 16; j_call: TRBJ2-7; clone_size: NA; cdr3_aa: CASSSGGTGGWYEQYF
v_call: TRBV6-6; cdr3_length: 19; j_call: TRBJ2-7; clone_size: NA; cdr3_aa: CASSYLAGGPLIFAYEQYF
v_call: TRBV4-1; cdr3_length: 14; j_call: TRBJ2-7; clone_size: few; cdr3_aa: CASSPKGAGYEQYF
v_call: TRBV2; cdr3_length: 16; j_call: TRBJ2-3; clone_size: NA; cdr3_aa: CASSEGSSGGTDTQYF
v_call: TRBV4-3; cdr3_length: 16; j_call: TRBJ1-3; clone_size: many; cdr3_aa: CASSQDSLGFGNTIYF
v_call: TRBV6-1; cdr3_length: 15; j_call: TRBJ2-2; clone_size: many; cdr3_aa: CATFPGTRNTGELFF
v_call: TRBV12-3/TRBV12-4; cdr3_length: 15; j_call: TRBJ2-5; clone_size: NA; cdr3_aa: CASRVTSGGGETQYF
v_call: TRBV19; cdr3_length: 12; j_call: TRBJ2-3; clone_size: NA; cdr3_aa: CASSVSGDTQYF
v_call: TRBV6-5; cdr3_length: 16; j_call: TRBJ2-7; clone_size: many; cdr3_aa: CASSYRQVINTYEQYF
v_call: TRBV7-6; cdr3_length: 15; j_call: TRBJ2-3; clone_size: many; cdr3_aa: CASSFPGGPGDTQYF
v_call: TRBV24-1; cdr3_length: 15; j_call: TRBJ2-1; clone_size: few; cdr3_aa: CATSDSDRGLDEQFF
v_call: TRBV30; cdr3_length: 15; j_call: TRBJ2-1; clone_size: many; cdr3_aa: CAWSEVTSVSNEQFF
v_call: TRBV20-1; cdr3_length: 14; j_call: TRBJ2-3; clone_size: once; cdr3_aa: CSARAGDSTDTQYF
v_call: TRBV2; cdr3_length: 14; j_call: TRBJ2-2; clone_size: NA; cdr3_aa: CASIGTGITGELFF
v_call: TRBV6-5; cdr3_length: 14; j_call: TRBJ2-2; clone_size: few; cdr3_aa: CASSPYTNTGELFF
v_call: TRBV19; cdr3_length: 17; j_call: TRBJ2-3; clone_size: NA; cdr3_aa: CASRVSNRGLLADTQYF
v_call: TRBV9; cdr3_length: 14; j_call: TRBJ2-5; clone_size: many; cdr3_aa: CASSTSGGQETQYF
v_call: TRBV4-2; cdr3_length: 16; j_call: TRBJ2-7; clone_size: few; cdr3_aa: CASSQEGGASSYEQYF
v_call: TRBV15; cdr3_length: 13; j_call: TRBJ2-4; clone_size: many; cdr3_aa: CATSRDFQNIQYF
v_call: TRBV7-9; cdr3_length: 16; j_call: TRBJ1-4; clone_size: NA; cdr3_aa: CASSDGETATDEKLFF
v_call: TRBV6-5; cdr3_length: 14; j_call: TRBJ2-1; clone_size: few; cdr3_aa: CASSLSGRGDEQFF
v_call: TRBV24-1; cdr3_length: 17; j_call: TRBJ2-1; clone_size: few; cdr3_aa: CATSDFLDRVEGVEQFF
v_call: TRBV29-1; cdr3_length: 13; j_call: TRBJ1-1; clone_size: many; cdr3_aa: CSVETGLSTEAFF
v_call: TRBV12-3/TRBV12-4; cdr3_length: 16; j_call: TRBJ2-3; clone_size: NA; cdr3_aa: CASSSWTGPGGDTQYF
v_call: TRBV4-3; cdr3_length: 13; j_call: TRBJ2-7; clone_size: NA; cdr3_aa: CAGSQEVSGEQYF
v_call: TRBV5-1; cdr3_length: 14; j_call: TRBJ2-7; clone_size: once; cdr3_aa: CASSHRQTDYEQYF
v_call: TRBV7-9; cdr3_length: 15; j_call: TRBJ2-5; clone_size: NA; cdr3_aa: CASSLARDPQETQYF
v_call: TRBV6-1; cdr3_length: 13; j_call: TRBJ2-7; clone_size: many; cdr3_aa: CASSNSGTYEQYF
v_call: TRBV7-2; cdr3_length: 15; j_call: TRBJ1-2; clone_size: NA; cdr3_aa: CASSLDVREDYGCSF
v_call: TRBV27; cdr3_length: 16; j_call: TRBJ2-3; clone_size: few; cdr3_aa: CASSFNPGPRTDTQYF
v_call: TRBV19; cdr3_length: 15; j_call: TRBJ2-3; clone_size: NA; cdr3_aa: CASSIDGGAIDTQYF
v_call: TRBV9; cdr3_length: 15; j_call: TRBJ2-7; clone_size: few; cdr3_aa: CASSVGSGVYYEQYF
v_call: TRBV27; cdr3_length: 15; j_call: TRBJ2-7; clone_size: NA; cdr3_aa: CASSSSGTSGYEQYF
v_call: TRBV11-2; cdr3_length: 15; j_call: TRBJ2-4; clone_size: NA; cdr3_aa: CASSLASAPKYIQYF
v_call: TRBV29-1; cdr3_length: 14; j_call: TRBJ2-4; clone_size: NA; cdr3_aa: CSVGAGLAKNIKYF
v_call: TRBV2; cdr3_length: 14; j_call: TRBJ1-5; clone_size: NA; cdr3_aa: CASSETGPNQPQHF
v_call: TRBV20-1; cdr3_length: 15; j_call: TRBJ2-7; clone_size: NA; cdr3_aa: CSASRTSGMADEQYF
v_call: TRBV19; cdr3_length: 15; j_call: TRBJ2-7; clone_size: few; cdr3_aa: CASSPGARLTYEQYF
v_call: TRBV19; cdr3_length: 13; j_call: TRBJ2-1; clone_size: NA; cdr3_aa: CASSIFQGNEQFF
v_call: TRBV6-6; cdr3_length: 13; j_call: TRBJ2-7; clone_size: NA; cdr3_aa: CASRMTGGYEQYF
v_call: TRBV6-5; cdr3_length: 13; j_call: TRBJ1-5; clone_size: NA; cdr3_aa: CASNGRDDQPQHF
v_call: TRBV14; cdr3_length: 20; j_call: TRBJ2-5; clone_size: many; cdr3_aa: CASSQEPKTLMTSGEETQYF
v_call: TRBV6-5; cdr3_length: 13; j_call: TRBJ2-7; clone_size: NA; cdr3_aa: CASSLQDSCEQYF
v_call: TRBV4-1; cdr3_length: 15; j_call: TRBJ2-1; clone_size: NA; cdr3_aa: CASSQDLGTDNEQSF
v_call: TRBV4-1; cdr3_length: 16; j_call: TRBJ1-1; clone_size: many; cdr3_aa: CASSSITGRGDTEAFF